This TCR beta chain was sequenced during a study of tumor-infiltrating lymphocytes in primary liver carcinoma. Study overall: Productive TCRbeta read yields ran from roughly 4 to 7.5 million per sample and were similar between tissues.

About this clonotype itself: The antigen is undetermined.

Researchers generated TCR beta cDNA from roughly 520 ng of total RNA, relying on a constant-region primer. Amplification in three nested multiplex PCR rounds with slightly modified ARM-PCR gave rise to TCR beta libraries. Both of the initial two PCR rounds ran for approximately 11 cycles and employed TRBV1-TRBV30 forward primers alongside a C-beta reverse primer. TCRdb re-derived calls from the multiplex PCR reads in MiXCR, one entry per CDR3 protein. The repertoire has around 170,000 distinct CDR3 sequences, 60% of them found once; the top ten carry approximately 68%. The blood RNA (from unsorted whole blood) was obtained, and germline DNA was also extracted. Every patient had chronic HBV infection and was treatment-naive. Study results and caveats: The study found a significantly higher top-250-clone fraction in tumors than in blood (p = 0.039).

The CDR3 totals 15 residues. J was trimmed by 0 bases and V by 0 bases; bases with no gene match: 2. The germline V gene encodes CDR1 DFQATT and CDR2 SNEGSKA (reference sequence). Sequences were obtained from peripheral blood. V usage is TRBV20-1 and J usage is TRBJ2-1; 7 bases agree with TRBD2. The source is a man aged 35-49 years with primary liver carcinoma and hepatitis B virus infection. Here the CDR3 reads CSARDGRSSYNEQFF. CDR3 bases: TGCAGTGCTAGAGACGGGAGGAGCTCCTACAATGAGCAGTTCTTC.